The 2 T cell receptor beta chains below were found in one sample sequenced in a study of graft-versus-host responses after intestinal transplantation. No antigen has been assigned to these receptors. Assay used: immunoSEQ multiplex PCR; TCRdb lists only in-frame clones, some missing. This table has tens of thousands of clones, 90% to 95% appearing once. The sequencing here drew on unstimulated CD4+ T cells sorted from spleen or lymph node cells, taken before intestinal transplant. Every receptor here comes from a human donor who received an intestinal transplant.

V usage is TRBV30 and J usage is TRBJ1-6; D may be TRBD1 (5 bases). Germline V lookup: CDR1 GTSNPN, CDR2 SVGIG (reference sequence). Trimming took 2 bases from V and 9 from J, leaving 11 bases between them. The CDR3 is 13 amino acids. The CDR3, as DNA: TGTGCCTGGAGTCCGACAGCAAGTTCACCCCTCCACTTT. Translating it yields CAWSPTASSPLHF.

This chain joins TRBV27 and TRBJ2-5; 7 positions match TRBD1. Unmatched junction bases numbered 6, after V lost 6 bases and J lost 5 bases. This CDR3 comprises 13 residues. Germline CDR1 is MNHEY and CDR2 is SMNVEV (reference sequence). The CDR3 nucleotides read TGTGCCAGCAGAAAAGGGGGCGGGGAGACCCAGTACTTC. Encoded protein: CASRKGGGETQYF.